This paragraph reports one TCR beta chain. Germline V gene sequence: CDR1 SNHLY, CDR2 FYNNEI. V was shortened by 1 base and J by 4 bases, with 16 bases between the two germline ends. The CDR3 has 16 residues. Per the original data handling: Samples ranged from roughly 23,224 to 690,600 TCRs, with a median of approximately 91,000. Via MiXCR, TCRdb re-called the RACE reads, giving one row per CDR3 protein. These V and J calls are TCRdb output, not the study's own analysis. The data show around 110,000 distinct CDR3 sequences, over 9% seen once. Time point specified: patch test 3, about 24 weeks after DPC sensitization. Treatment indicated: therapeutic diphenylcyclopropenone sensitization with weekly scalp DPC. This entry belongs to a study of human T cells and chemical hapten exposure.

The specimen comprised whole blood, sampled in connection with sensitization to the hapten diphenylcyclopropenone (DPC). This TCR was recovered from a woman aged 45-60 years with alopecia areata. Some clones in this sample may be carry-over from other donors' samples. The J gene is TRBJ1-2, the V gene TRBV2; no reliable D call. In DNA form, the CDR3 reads TGTGCCAGCAGTGAAGATGGGCAGACCCGTGGCTATGGCTACACCTTC. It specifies CASSEDGQTRGYGYTF.